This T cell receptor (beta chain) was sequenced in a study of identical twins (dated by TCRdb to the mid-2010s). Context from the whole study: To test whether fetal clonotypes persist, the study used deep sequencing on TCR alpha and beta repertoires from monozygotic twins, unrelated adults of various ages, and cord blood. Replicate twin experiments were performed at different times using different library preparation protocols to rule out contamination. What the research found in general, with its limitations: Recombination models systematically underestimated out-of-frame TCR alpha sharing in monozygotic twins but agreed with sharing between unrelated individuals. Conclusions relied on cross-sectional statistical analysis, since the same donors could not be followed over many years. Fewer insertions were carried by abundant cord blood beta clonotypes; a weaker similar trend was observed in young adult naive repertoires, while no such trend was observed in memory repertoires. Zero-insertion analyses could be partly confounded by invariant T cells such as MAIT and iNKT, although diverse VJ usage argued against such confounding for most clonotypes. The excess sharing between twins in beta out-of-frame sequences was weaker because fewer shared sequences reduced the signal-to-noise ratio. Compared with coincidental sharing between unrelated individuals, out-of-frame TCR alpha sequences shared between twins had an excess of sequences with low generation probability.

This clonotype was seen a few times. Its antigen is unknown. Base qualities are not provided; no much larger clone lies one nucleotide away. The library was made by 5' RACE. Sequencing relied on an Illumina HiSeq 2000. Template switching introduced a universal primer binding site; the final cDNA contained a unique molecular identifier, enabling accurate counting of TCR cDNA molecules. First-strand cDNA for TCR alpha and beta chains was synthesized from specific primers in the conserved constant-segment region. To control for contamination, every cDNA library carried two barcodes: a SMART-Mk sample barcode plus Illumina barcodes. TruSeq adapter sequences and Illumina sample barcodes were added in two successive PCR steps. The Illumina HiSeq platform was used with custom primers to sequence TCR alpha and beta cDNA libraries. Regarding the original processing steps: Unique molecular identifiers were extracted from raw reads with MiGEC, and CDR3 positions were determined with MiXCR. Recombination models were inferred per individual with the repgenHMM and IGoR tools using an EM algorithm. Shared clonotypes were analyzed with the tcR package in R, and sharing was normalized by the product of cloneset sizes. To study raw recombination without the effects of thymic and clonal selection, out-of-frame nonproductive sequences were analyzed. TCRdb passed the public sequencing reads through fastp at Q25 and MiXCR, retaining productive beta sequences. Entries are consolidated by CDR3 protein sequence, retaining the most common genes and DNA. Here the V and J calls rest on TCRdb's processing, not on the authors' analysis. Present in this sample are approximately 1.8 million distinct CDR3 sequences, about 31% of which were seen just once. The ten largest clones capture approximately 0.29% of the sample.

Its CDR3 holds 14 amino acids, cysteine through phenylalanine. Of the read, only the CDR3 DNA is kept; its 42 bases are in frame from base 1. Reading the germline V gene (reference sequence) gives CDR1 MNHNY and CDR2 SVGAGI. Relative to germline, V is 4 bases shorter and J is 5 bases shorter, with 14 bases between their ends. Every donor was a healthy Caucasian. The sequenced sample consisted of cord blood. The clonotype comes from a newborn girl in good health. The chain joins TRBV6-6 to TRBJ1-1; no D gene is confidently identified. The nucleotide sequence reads TGTGCCAGCAGTTCACGGGGAGGGAGGACTGAAGCTTTCTTT. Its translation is CASSSRGGRTEAFF.